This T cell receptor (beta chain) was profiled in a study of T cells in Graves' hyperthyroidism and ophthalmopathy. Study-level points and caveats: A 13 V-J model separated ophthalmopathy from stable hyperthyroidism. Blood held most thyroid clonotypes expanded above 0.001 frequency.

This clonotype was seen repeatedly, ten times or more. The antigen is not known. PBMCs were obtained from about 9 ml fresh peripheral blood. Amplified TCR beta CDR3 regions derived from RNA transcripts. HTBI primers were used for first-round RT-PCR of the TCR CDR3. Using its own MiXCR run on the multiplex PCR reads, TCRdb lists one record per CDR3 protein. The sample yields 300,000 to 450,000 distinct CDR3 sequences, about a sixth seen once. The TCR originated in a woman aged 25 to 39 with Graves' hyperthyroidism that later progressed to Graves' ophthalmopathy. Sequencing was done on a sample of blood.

In DNA form, the CDR3 reads TGTGCCAGCAGTGAGTCACCGGACACCGGGGAGCTGTTTTTT. Its translation is CASSESPDTGELFF. The V gene is TRBV6-1, the J gene TRBJ2-2; D is undetermined. The length of the CDR3 is 14 residues. V lost 3 bases and J 3 bases, leaving 8 bases between the germline ends. From germline, CDR1 is MNHNS and CDR2 SASEGT.